This entry lists 23 T cell receptor beta chains sequenced from one sample in a study of blood T cell repertoires in COVID-19. Data came from immunoSEQ multiplex PCR; TCRdb stores just in-frame clones and leaves some out. The table has 220,000 or so clones, roughly 85% seen once; the top ten hold 2.9%. Sequenced sample: peripheral blood. The source is a man between 45 and 60 years old who had recovered from COVID-19.

A single count supports this clone. This rearrangement joins TRBV18 to TRBJ2-1, with no clear D. Trimming removed 2 bases from V and 7 bases from J, with 6 bases in between. From germline, CDR1 is KGHSH and CDR2 LQKENI. The length of the CDR3 is 12 residues. The CDR3 loop is CASSPFGNEQFF. DNA of the CDR3: TGTGCCAGCTCACCATTCGGTAATGAGCAGTTCTTC.

This clone appeared once. The chain links TRBV27 to TRBJ1-5; D gene ambiguous. Trimming took off 5 bases at V and 6 bases at J, with 11 bases between the two ends. The germline V gene encodes CDR1 MNHEY and CDR2 SMNVEV (reference sequence). The CDR3 sequence is 13 residues long. Here the CDR3 reads CASSEFRAQPQHF. The CDR3 region has the DNA TGTGCCAGCAGTGAGTTTCGCGCTCAGCCCCAGCATTTT.

This clone was seen only once. This chain connects TRBV7-2 to TRBJ2-3; 8 positions match TRBD2. Germline CDR1 and CDR2: SGHTA and FQGNSA. The junction had 7 bases not matched to a gene; V was cut back by 5 bases and J by 0 bases. The CDR3 is made up of 16 amino acids. The CDR3 DNA follows: TGTGCCAGCAGCCAGAGGGGCGGGAGGAGCACAGATACGCAGTATTTT. Its protein product is CASSQRGGRSTDTQYF.

J is TRBJ2-7 and V is TRBV18, with TRBD1 matching 8 bases. V lost 3 bases, J lost 2 bases, and 3 bases stayed unmatched. The CDR3 is 14 residues long. Germline V gives CDR1 KGHSH, CDR2 LQKENI. CDR3 sequence: CASSPTTGAYEQYF. The DNA for the CDR3 is TGTGCCAGCTCACCCACGACAGGGGCCTACGAGCAGTACTTC.

This chain connects TRBV2 to TRBJ2-3, with D tentatively TRBD1 (6 bases). There are 16 residues in the CDR3. V was trimmed by 5 bases and J by 0 bases, leaving 15 bases between them. Germline CDR1 reads SNHLY; CDR2 reads FYNNEI. CDR3 region: CASSLIAGVSTDTQYF. As DNA, the CDR3 is TGTGCCAGCAGTCTTATAGCAGGGGTCAGCACAGATACGCAGTATTTT. The full variable domain, its missing parts supplied by reference TRBV2 and TRBJ2-3, is EPEVTQTPSHQVTQMGQEVILRCVPISNHLYFYWYRQILGQKVEFLVSFYNNEISEKSEIFDDQFSVERPDGSNFTLKIRSTKLEDSAMYFCASSLIAGVSTDTQYFGPGTRLTVL.

The chain employs TRBV25-1 and TRBJ2-1; D is possibly TRBD2 (6 bases). Germline-derived CDR1 and CDR2 are MGHDK and SYGVNS. The CDR3 covers 16 residues. With 10 bases removed from V and 0 bases from J, the gap between germline ends came to 19 bases. DNA of the CDR3: TGTGCCACCACGGAGGGGCGGCTTAGCTCCTACAATGAGCAGTTCTTC. It yields the protein CATTEGRLSSYNEQFF.

This chain links TRBV28 with TRBJ1-2; perhaps TRBD1 as D (5 bases). With 7 bases removed from V and 0 bases from J, the gap between germline ends came to 15 bases. CDR3 size: 15 residues. Germline values: CDR1 MDHEN, CDR2 SYDVKM. In DNA, the CDR3 is TGTGCCAGCACTGGTTGGGGCAGAGCTAACTATGGCTACACCTTC. The encoded protein is CASTGWGRANYGYTF.

The chain is built from TRBV28 and TRBJ2-7; 9 bases align to TRBD1. The CDR3 length is 15 residues. Per the germline V gene, CDR1 is MDHEN and CDR2 is SYDVKM. V was pared by 4 bases and J by 4 bases, with 8 bases of the junction left unmatched. CDR3 coding DNA: TGTGCCAGCAGTTCCGCCGGGACAGGGTCTTACGAGCAGTACTTC. Translating gives CASSSAGTGSYEQYF.

V gene TRBV3-1 (or the pseudogene TRBV3-2) combines with J gene TRBJ1-2; 8 bases are a match to TRBD1. This CDR3 has 15 residues. J lost 7 bases, V lost 4 bases, and 11 bases had no gene match. Germline V gene lookup returns CDR1 LGHDT and CDR2 YNNKEL (reference sequence). The CDR3 protein is CASSLTGEARLGYTF. The CDR3 DNA sequence: TGTGCCAGCAGCCTGACAGGGGAGGCCCGTCTTGGCTACACCTTC.

This clone was picked up one time. The V and J genes are TRBV28 and TRBJ1-4, with unresolved D. Germline CDR1 is MDHEN and CDR2 is SYDVKM. The ends were cut back, 3 bases at V and 3 bases at J, with 8 bases in the middle. The CDR3 sequence is 14 residues long. The CDR3 DNA sequence: TGTGCCAGCAGTTTCCTTCCGGCTAATGAAAAACTGTTTTTT. Amino acid sequence: CASSFLPANEKLFF. The full variable domain, rest sourced from reference TRBV28 and TRBJ1-4, is DVKVTQSSRYLVKRTGEKVFLECVQDMDHENMFWYRQDPGLGLRLIYFSYDVKMKEKGDIPEGYSVSREKKERFSLILESASTNQTSMYLCASSFLPANEKLFFGSGTQLSVL.

V and J are TRBV2 and TRBJ1-1; D gene ambiguous. The V gene's germline CDR1 is SNHLY and CDR2 FYNNEI. The germline V and J ends were trimmed by 0 bases and 6 bases, with 11 bases remaining between them. This CDR3 is 14 amino acids long. The CDR3 reads CASSEASMFAEAFF. CDR3 bases: TGTGCCAGCAGTGAAGCGTCCATGTTTGCTGAAGCTTTCTTT.

The chain has TRBV3-1 (or the pseudogene TRBV3-2) and TRBJ2-5, with a weak D call TRBD2 (5 bases). Looked up from germline, CDR1 is LGHDT and CDR2 is YNNKEL (reference sequence). V shed 4 bases and J shed 1 base, with 10 bases lying between them. The CDR3 covers 14 residues. CDR3 sequence: CASSLRGAQETQYF. As DNA, the CDR3 is TGTGCCAGCAGCCTACGGGGAGCCCAAGAGACCCAGTACTTC.

The CDR3 spells CASRRGQEAFF. The CDR3 bases are TGTGCCAGTCGGAGGGGGCAAGAAGCTTTCTTT. V usage is TRBV25-1 and J usage is TRBJ1-1, with 7 bases fitting TRBD1. Germline V gives CDR1 MGHDK, CDR2 SYGVNS. The CDR3 runs to 11 residues. Losses at the gene ends were 9 bases for V and 8 bases for J; bases not matched to a gene: 6.

V and J are TRBV5-6 and TRBJ2-3; TRBD1 agrees at 7 bases. Per the germline V gene, CDR1 is SGHDT and CDR2 is YYEEEE. The CDR3 is 16 amino acids. Trimming took 4 bases from V and 0 from J; bases not matched to a gene: 8. CDR3 protein: CASSALTGLSTDTQYF. For the CDR3, the DNA is TGTGCCAGCAGCGCCTTGACAGGGCTGAGCACAGATACGCAGTATTTT.

The J gene is TRBJ2-4, the V gene TRBV23-1, with a tentative D call TRBD2 (6 bases). TRBV23-1 is sorted into the ORF group, with uncertain function. This CDR3 is 14 amino acids long. V was cut by 7 bases and J by 5 bases, with 15 bases left in between. This chain's CDR3 is CASTQAGWENIQYF. The DNA for the CDR3 is TGCGCCAGCACCCAGGCGGGGTGGGAAAACATTCAGTACTTC.

The V and J genes are TRBV7-2 and TRBJ2-5; 8 bases fit TRBD2. The CDR3 covers 15 residues. Germline values: CDR1 SGHTA, CDR2 FQGNSA. The V segment lost 5 bases and the J segment 5 bases; nucleotides outside the gene matches: 10. CDR3 region: CASSVGRAFRETQYF. In DNA form, the CDR3 reads TGTGCCAGCAGCGTCGGGAGGGCCTTTAGGGAGACCCAGTACTTC.

The genes are TRBV5-6 and TRBJ2-4; TRBD1 might be the D (5 bases). This CDR3 is 16 amino acids long. Germline V lookup: CDR1 SGHDT, CDR2 YYEEEE. V was cut by 0 bases and J by 0 bases, with 10 bases left in between. DNA of the CDR3: TGTGCCAGCAGCTTGGCCAGGGCCTTAGCCAAAAACATTCAGTACTTC. Translated, it gives CASSLARALAKNIQYF.

This clone was recorded a few times. V gene TRBV7-2 combines with J gene TRBJ2-1; maybe TRBD2 (6 bases). Deletions cut 5 bases from V and 15 bases from J, with 17 bases between. The germline gives CDR1 SGHTA, CDR2 FQGNSA. The CDR3 extends over 12 amino acids. For the CDR3, the DNA is TGTGCCAGCAGCGACCCGACTAGTTGGCTGTTCTTC. It yields the protein CASSDPTSWLFF.

The chain joins TRBV6-5 to TRBJ2-2, with D possibly being TRBD1 (5 bases). Germline CDR1 reads MNHEY; CDR2 reads SVGAGI. The CDR3 is 14 amino acids. V was clipped by 6 bases and J by 1 base, with 9 bases between them. The CDR3 region is CASSQQENTGELFF. The CDR3 DNA reads TGTGCCAGCAGCCAACAGGAGAACACCGGGGAGCTGTTTTTT.

The rearrangement uses TRBV6-1 and TRBJ1-3; TRBD1 might be the D (5 bases). The V and J ends lost 1 base and 2 bases respectively, with 9 bases between them. Looked up from germline, CDR1 is MNHNS and CDR2 is SASEGT. The CDR3 is made up of 15 amino acids. CDR3 in amino acids: CASSEERQTGNTIYF. CDR3 in DNA: TGTGCCAGCAGTGAAGAAAGACAGACTGGAAACACCATATATTTT.

This rearrangement joins TRBV19 to TRBJ2-7, with D possibly being TRBD2 (7 bases). Per germline, CDR1 LNHDA and CDR2 SQIVND (reference sequence). The CDR3 totals 15 residues. Trimming removed 3 bases from V and 2 bases from J, with 14 bases in between. The CDR3 is CASSMGGGDPYEQYF. The CDR3 nucleotides are TGTGCCAGTAGTATGGGAGGGGGAGACCCCTACGAGCAGTACTTC.

This clone has only a few counts. The genes are TRBV28 and TRBJ2-1; 12 nucleotides align to TRBD2. The germline V gene encodes CDR1 MDHEN and CDR2 SYDVKM. J lost 4 bases, V lost 10 bases, and 11 bases had no gene match. The CDR3 sequence is 16 residues long. CDR3 sequence: CATRLAGVVSYNEQFF. For the CDR3, the DNA is TGTGCCACCCGACTAGCGGGAGTGGTGTCGTACAATGAGCAGTTCTTC.

The rearrangement joins TRBV5-1 to TRBJ1-4, with 10 bases aligning to TRBD1. The CDR3 has 19 residues. With V trimmed by 5 bases and J by 0 bases, 13 bases remained unmatched. Germline lookup yields CDR1 SGHRS and CDR2 YFSETQ. Here the CDR3 DNA reads TGCGCCAGCAGTACGGGGACAGGGGCAGCAGGTGCAACTAATGAAAAACTGTTTTTT. It yields the protein CASSTGTGAAGATNEKLFF.